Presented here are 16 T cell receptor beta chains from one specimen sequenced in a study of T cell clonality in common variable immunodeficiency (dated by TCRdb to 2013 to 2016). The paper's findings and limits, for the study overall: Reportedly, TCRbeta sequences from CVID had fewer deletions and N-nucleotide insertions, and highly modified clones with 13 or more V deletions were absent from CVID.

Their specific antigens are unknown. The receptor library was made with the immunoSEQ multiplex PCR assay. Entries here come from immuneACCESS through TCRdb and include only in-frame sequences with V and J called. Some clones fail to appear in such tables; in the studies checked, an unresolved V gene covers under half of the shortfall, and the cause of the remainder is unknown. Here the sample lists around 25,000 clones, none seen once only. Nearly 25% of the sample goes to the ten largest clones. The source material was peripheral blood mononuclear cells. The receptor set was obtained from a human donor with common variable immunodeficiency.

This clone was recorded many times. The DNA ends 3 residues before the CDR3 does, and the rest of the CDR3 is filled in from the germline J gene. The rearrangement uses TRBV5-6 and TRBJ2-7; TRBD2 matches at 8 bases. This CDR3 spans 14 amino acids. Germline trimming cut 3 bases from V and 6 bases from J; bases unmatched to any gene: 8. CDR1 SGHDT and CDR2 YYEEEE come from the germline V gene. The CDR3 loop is CASSSAGGVGEQYF. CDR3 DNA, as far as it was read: TGTGCCAGCAGCTCGGCCGGGGGGGTGGGCGAG.

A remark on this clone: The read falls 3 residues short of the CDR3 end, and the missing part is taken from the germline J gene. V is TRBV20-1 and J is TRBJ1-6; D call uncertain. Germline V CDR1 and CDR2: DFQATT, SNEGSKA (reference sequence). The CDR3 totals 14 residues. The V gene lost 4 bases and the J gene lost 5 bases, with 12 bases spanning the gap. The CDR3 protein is CSAKRQSHNSPLHF. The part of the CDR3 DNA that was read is TGCAGTGCTAAAAGGCAGAGTCATAATTCACCC.

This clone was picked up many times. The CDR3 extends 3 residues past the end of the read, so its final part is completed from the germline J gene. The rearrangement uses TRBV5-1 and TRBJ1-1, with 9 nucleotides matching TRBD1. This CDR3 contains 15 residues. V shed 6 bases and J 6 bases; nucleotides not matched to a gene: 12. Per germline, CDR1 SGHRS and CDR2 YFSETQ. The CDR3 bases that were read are TGCGCCAGCACACGGGACAGGGCGTTTGACGCTGAA. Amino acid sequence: CASTRDRAFDAE. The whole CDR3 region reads CASTRDRAFDAEAFF.

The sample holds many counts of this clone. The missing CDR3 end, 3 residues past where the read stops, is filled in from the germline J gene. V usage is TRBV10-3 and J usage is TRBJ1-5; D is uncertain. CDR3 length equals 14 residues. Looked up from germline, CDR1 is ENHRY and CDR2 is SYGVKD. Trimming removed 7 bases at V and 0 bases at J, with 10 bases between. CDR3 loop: CAINEQYSNQPQHF. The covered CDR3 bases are TGTGCCATCAATGAACAGTATAGCAATCAGCCC.

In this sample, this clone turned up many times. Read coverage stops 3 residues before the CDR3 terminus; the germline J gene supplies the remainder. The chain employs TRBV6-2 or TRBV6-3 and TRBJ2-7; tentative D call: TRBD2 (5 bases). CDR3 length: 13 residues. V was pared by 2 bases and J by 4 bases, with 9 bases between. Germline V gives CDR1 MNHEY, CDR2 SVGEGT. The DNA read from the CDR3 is TGTGCCAGCAGTTACCTTCGGGGATACGAG. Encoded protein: CASSYLRGYE. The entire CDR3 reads CASSYLRGYEQYF.

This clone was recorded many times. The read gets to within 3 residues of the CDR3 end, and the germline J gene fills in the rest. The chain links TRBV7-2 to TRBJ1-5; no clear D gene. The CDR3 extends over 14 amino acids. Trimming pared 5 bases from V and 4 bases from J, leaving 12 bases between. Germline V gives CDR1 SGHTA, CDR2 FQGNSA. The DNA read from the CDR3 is TGTGCCAGCAGCCACGGTTCCGAGAATCAGCCC. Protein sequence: CASSHGSENQP. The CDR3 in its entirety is CASSHGSENQPQHF.

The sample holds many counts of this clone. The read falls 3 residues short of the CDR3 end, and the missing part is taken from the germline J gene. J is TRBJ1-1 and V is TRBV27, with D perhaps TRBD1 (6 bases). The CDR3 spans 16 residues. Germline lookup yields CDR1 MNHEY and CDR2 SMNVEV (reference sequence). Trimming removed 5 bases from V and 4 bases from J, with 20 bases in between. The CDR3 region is CASSARGGPVRTEAFF. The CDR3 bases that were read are TGTGCCAGCAGTGCTAGGGGGGGCCCTGTTCGCACTGAA.

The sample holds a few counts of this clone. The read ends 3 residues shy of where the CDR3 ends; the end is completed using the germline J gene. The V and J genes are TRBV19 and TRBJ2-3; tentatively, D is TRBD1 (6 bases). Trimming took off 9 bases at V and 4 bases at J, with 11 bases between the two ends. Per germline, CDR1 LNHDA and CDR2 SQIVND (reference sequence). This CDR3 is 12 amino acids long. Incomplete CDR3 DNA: TGTGCCAGCGCTAAGGGGGCAGATACG. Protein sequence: CASAKGADT. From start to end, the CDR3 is CASAKGADTQYF.

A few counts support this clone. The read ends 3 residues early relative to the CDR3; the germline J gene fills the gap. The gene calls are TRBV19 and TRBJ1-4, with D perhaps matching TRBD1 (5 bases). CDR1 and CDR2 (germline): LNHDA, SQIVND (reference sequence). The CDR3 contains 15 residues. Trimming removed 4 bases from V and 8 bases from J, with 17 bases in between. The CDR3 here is CASSTMRGPKEKLFF. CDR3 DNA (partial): TGTGCCAGTAGTACTATGAGGGGTCCGAAGGAAAAA.

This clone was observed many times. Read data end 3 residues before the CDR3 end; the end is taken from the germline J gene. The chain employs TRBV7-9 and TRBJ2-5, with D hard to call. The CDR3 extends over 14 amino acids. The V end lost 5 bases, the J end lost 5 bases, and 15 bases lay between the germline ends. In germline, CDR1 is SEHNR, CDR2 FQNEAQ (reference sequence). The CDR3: CASSTVGRFETQYF. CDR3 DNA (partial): TGTGCCAGCAGCACCGTGGGCAGATTCGAGACC.

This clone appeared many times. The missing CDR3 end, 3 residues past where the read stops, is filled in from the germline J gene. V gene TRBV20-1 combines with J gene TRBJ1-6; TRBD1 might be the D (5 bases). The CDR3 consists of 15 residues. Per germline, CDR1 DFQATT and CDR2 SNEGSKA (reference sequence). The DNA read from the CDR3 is TGCAGTGCTAGAGCCCCGACAGTCCTAGGATTGGCC. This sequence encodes CSARAPTVLGLA. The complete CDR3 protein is CSARAPTVLGLALHF.

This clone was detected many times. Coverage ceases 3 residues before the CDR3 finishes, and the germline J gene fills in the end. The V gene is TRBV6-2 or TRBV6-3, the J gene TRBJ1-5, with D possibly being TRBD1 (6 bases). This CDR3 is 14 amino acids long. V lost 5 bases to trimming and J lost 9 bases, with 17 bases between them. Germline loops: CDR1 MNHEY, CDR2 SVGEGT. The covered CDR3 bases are TGTGCCAGCAGTGGGGACACGTCCTTTGGGCCC. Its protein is CASSGDTSFGP. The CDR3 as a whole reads CASSGDTSFGPQHF.

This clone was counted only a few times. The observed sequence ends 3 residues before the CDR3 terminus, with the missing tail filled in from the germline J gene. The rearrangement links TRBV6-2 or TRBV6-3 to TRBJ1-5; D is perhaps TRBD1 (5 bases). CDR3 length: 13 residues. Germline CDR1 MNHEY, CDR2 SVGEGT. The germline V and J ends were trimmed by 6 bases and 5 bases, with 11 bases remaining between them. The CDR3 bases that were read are TGTGCCAGCAGCCCCTGGGGGGATCAGCCC. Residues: CASSPWGDQP. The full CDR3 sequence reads CASSPWGDQPQHF.

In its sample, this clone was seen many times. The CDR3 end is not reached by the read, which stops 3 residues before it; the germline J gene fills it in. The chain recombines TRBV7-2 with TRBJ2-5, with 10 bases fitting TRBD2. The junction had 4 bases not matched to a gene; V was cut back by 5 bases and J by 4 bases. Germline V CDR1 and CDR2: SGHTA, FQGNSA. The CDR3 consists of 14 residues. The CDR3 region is CASSPSGGVETQYF. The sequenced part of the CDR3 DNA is TGTGCCAGCAGCCCTAGCGGGGGCGTAGAGACC.

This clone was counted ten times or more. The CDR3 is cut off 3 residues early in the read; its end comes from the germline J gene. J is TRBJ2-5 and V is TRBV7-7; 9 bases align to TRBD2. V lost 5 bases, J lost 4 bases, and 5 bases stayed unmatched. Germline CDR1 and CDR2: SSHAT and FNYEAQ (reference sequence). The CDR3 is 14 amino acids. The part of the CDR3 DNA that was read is TGTGCCAGCAGCGCCGGGACTAGCAGAGAGACC. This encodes CASSAGTSRET. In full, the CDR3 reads CASSAGTSRETQYF.

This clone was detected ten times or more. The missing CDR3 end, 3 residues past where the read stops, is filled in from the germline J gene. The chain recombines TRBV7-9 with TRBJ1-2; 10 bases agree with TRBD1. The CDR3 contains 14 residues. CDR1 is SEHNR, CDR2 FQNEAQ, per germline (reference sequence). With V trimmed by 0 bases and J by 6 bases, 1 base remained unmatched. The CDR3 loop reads CASSLAGTGDGYTF. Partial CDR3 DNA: TGTGCCAGCAGCTTAGCCGGGACAGGGGATGGC.